The 18 T cell receptor beta chains given below trace back to one sample, sequenced in a study of tumor-infiltrating lymphocytes in primary liver carcinoma. TCR beta cDNA came from approximately 0.55 ug total RNA, primed with a constant-region primer. Amplification in three nested multiplex PCR rounds with slightly modified ARM-PCR gave rise to TCR beta libraries. With TRBV1-TRBV30 forward primers and a C-beta reverse primer, the first two PCR rounds were run for 9 to 10 cycles each. A single record per CDR3 protein comes from TCRdb applying MiXCR to the multiplex PCR reads. The sample contains fewer than 350,000 distinct CDR3 sequences, about 65% of which appear only once. Blood RNA originated from unsorted whole blood, with germline DNA additionally extracted. The sequencing sample was made of peripheral blood. These receptors were obtained from a middle-aged man with primary liver carcinoma and hepatitis B virus infection.

This clonotype has a single count. One end of the junction is discordant with germline, which a read error may explain. The CDR3 is CSSSPGGRGDEQFF. In nucleotides, the CDR3 is TGTTCCAGCAGCCCTGGGGGGCGGGGGGATGAGCAGTTCTTC. This sequence joins TRBV28 and TRBJ2-1, with 8 bases that match TRBD2. The CDR3 is made up of 14 amino acids. CDR1 is MDHEN, CDR2 SYDVKM, per germline.

CDR3 in DNA: TGTGCCAGCAGCCGAACCGGGACTAGCGGGAGGGAGAATGAGCAGTTCTTC. Translated: CASSRTGTSGRENEQFF. The rearrangement joins TRBV4-2 to TRBJ2-1; 16 bases line up with TRBD2. Trimming cost V 4 bases and J 7 bases; bases outside gene matches: 7. The germline CDR1 and CDR2 sequences are LGHNA and YNFKEQ. This CDR3 has 17 amino acids.

This clonotype appeared many times. The chain combines TRBV29-1 with TRBJ1-1; no definite D call. Per the germline V gene, CDR1 is SQVTM and CDR2 is ANQGSEA. This CDR3 is built from 13 residues. V lost 2 bases to trimming and J lost 1 base, with 8 bases between them. The CDR3 region is CSVESQRNTEAFF. The DNA for the CDR3 is TGCAGCGTTGAATCACAGAGGAACACTGAAGCTTTCTTT.

The J gene is TRBJ2-1, the V gene TRBV11-2; the D gene could be TRBD1 or TRBD2 (5 bases each). CDR1 is SGHAT, CDR2 FQNNGV, per germline. Trimming cost V 5 bases and J 4 bases, with 27 bases left between them. The CDR3 is 19 residues long. The CDR3 sequence is CASSLRIRASGTRYNEQFF. For the CDR3, the DNA is TGTGCCAGCAGCCTTCGTATCCGTGCTAGTGGGACCAGGTACAATGAGCAGTTCTTC.

Turning to this clonotype: It may be a read error: a sequence one base away is much more abundant. The gene calls are TRBV4-1 and TRBJ2-2; D possibly matches TRBD1 or TRBD2 (5 bases each). This CDR3 region has 16 residues. V lost 3 bases and J lost 1, with 12 bases in between. Germline V CDR1 and CDR2: MGHRA, YSYEKL. The CDR3 nucleotides are TGCGCCAGCAGCCAGGCCGGGGCGGGGAACACCGGGGAGCTGTTTTTT. It is translated as CASSQAGAGNTGELFF.

V is TRBV30 and J is TRBJ1-1; no definite D call. V shed 4 bases and J shed 1 base, with 10 bases lying between them. This CDR3 region has 13 residues. Germline CDR1 is GTSNPN and CDR2 is SVGIG (reference sequence). CDR3 loop: CAWIPHQNTEAFF. CDR3 DNA sequence: TGTGCCTGGATTCCCCACCAGAACACTGAAGCTTTCTTT. The full variable domain, completed using reference TRBV30 and TRBJ1-1, is SQTIHQWPATLVQPVGSPLSLECTVEGTSNPNLYWYRQAAGRGLQLLFYSVGIGQISSEVPQNLSASRPQDRQFILSSKKLLLSDSGFYLCAWIPHQNTEAFFGQGTRLTVV.

This clonotype was seen only a few times. The rearrangement joins TRBV5-1 to TRBJ2-5, with TRBD2 matching over 7 bases. Losses at the gene ends were 0 bases for V and 5 bases for J; bases not matched to a gene: 7. CDR3 length: 15 amino acids. Germline V lookup: CDR1 SGHRS, CDR2 YFSETQ. The CDR3: CASSLVPGGQETQYF. The CDR3 DNA reads TGCGCCAGCAGCTTGGTTCCGGGAGGTCAGGAGACCCAGTACTTC.

At least ten counts were recorded for this clonotype. The chain links TRBV4-1 to TRBJ2-4; 9 bases map to TRBD1. The CDR3 has 15 amino acids. Germline lookup yields CDR1 MGHRA and CDR2 YSYEKL. With V trimmed by 2 bases and J by 5 bases, 4 bases remained unmatched. DNA of the CDR3: TGCGCCAGCAGCCAACACAGGGGGCTAGAAAACATTCAGTACTTC. Protein sequence: CASSQHRGLENIQYF.

This clonotype was recorded at least ten times. J is TRBJ1-2 and V is TRBV5-5; D is ambiguous. The V gene lost 0 bases and the J gene lost 4 bases, with 7 bases spanning the gap. The germline gives CDR1 SGHKS, CDR2 YYEKEE (reference sequence). CDR3 length: 13 residues. CDR3 nucleotides: TGTGCCAGCAGCTTGGAGCCAGGCTATGGCTACACCTTC. Amino acids: CASSLEPGYGYTF.

Concerning this clonotype itself: At one end the junction does not follow the germline gene, possibly because of a read error. The rearrangement joins TRBV12-3 or TRBV12-4 to TRBJ2-3; no clear D. This CDR3 is built from 12 residues. CDR3 in amino acids: CVSILAHPLQYF. Written as DNA, the CDR3 is TGTGTCAGCATTTTGGCCCATCCCCTGCAGTATTTT.

The chain couples TRBV12-3 or TRBV12-4 to TRBJ2-3; D not resolved. V was shortened by 3 bases and J by 2 bases, with 3 bases between the two germline ends. The CDR3 has 12 residues. This CDR3 reads CASSFITDTQYF. CDR3 nucleotides: TGTGCCAGCAGTTTTATCACAGATACGCAGTATTTT.

In its sample, this clonotype was seen many times. The rearrangement joins TRBV4-3 to TRBJ2-2; possibly TRBD1 for D (5 bases). The V and J ends lost 0 bases and 7 bases respectively, with 15 bases between them. CDR3 length: 16 residues. Germline-derived CDR1 and CDR2 are LGHNA and YSLEER. DNA of the CDR3: TGCGCCAGCAGCCAAGAGATAGCTCGGCAGGGCGGGGAGCTGTTTTTT. Translating gives CASSQEIARQGGELFF.

This clonotype came up once. A read error may produce the germline difference seen at one junction end. The rearrangement links TRBV11-2 to TRBJ2-2; D is undetermined. Germline values: CDR1 SGHAT, CDR2 FQNNGV. The CDR3 is 11 residues long. The CDR3 loop reads CSSTPLSELFF. The CDR3 region has the DNA TGTTCCAGCACTCCTTTATCGGAGCTGTTTTTT.

As regards this clonotype: A read error may produce the germline difference seen at one junction end. The chain uses TRBV6-5 and TRBJ2-1; 9 bases are a match to TRBD1. CDR3 length: 16 residues. Germline V gives CDR1 MNHEY, CDR2 SVGAGI. In DNA, the CDR3 is TGTGCCAACAGTTTCGACCTCAGGACAGGGGCTTATGAGCAGTTCTTC. It specifies CANSFDLRTGAYEQFF.

On this clonotype: An end of the junction differs from the germline gene, which may be a read error. V is TRBV4-1 and J is TRBJ1-2, with D perhaps TRBD1 (6 bases). The CDR3 loop spans 16 amino acids. The germline V gene has CDR1 MGHRA and CDR2 YSYEKL. CDR3 region: CASSQEVGTSNYGYTF. CDR3 sequence (DNA): TGCGCCAGCAGTCAAGAAGTCGGGACATCTAACTATGGCTACACTTTC.

The chain has TRBV24-1 and TRBJ2-2; D is uncertain. The V gene's germline CDR1 is KGHDR and CDR2 SFDVKD. CDR3 length: 13 amino acids. The V gene lost 3 bases and the J gene lost 4 bases, with 5 bases spanning the gap. The DNA for the CDR3 is TGTGCCACCAGTGATAGGAGCACCGGGGAGCTGTTTTTT. Translated, it gives CATSDRSTGELFF.

This clonotype was found many times. The rearrangement joins TRBV6-6 to TRBJ2-6, with TRBD1 matching 9 bases. Trimming at V came to 1 base and at J to 3 bases, leaving 7 bases not matched to a gene. Looked up from germline, CDR1 is MNHNY and CDR2 is SVGAGI (reference sequence). The CDR3 is 18 amino acids. This CDR3 is CASSYYRGRVSGANVLTF. CDR3 in DNA: TGTGCCAGCAGTTACTACAGGGGGCGAGTTAGTGGGGCCAACGTCCTGACTTTC.

This clonotype has only a few counts. V gene TRBV12-3 or TRBV12-4 combines with J gene TRBJ2-1; TRBD2 is a possible D gene (6 bases). The V end was cut by 4 bases, the J end by 2 bases, with 12 bases between. CDR3 length: 15 amino acids. CDR3 amino acids: CASSSGATAYNEQFF. Written as DNA, the CDR3 is TGTGCCAGCAGTTCGGGAGCCACTGCCTACAATGAGCAGTTCTTC.